Below are 29 T cell receptor beta chains sequenced from a single sample in a study of tumor-infiltrating lymphocytes in primary liver carcinoma. The study co-extracted DNA and RNA from roughly 20-30 mg of unsorted bulk tissue. Using a constant-region primer together with ProtoScript II reverse transcriptase, TCR beta cDNA was made from about 500 ng of total RNA. ARM-PCR, slightly modified, supplied the TCR beta libraries through three nested multiplex PCR rounds. The first two PCR rounds, approximately 11 cycles each, used TRBV1-TRBV30 forward primers and a C-beta reverse primer. TCRdb itself ran the multiplex PCR reads through MiXCR, one entry per CDR3 protein. The table includes about 99,000 distinct CDR3 sequences, almost 70% detected once. Sequenced sample: liver tumor tissue from sampling region 5. As for subset: tumor region T5, tumor centre. These receptors all stem from a woman aged 60-70 years with primary liver carcinoma and hepatitis B virus infection.

The genes are TRBV20-1 and TRBJ2-7; 8 nucleotides match TRBD2. Germline loops: CDR1 DFQATT, CDR2 SNEGSKA (reference sequence). CDR3 size: 15 residues. Trimming cost V 0 bases and J 0 bases; bases outside gene matches: 4. CDR3 in DNA: TGCAGTGCTAGAGACGCCGGGACTAGCTCCTACGAGCAGTACTTC. Amino acids: CSARDAGTSSYEQYF.

Turning to this clonotype: Germline and junction disagree at one end, which may indicate a read error. The chain links TRBV11-2 to TRBJ2-2; the D gene could be TRBD1 or TRBD2 (5 bases each). Germline CDR1 SGHAT, CDR2 FQNNGV. This CDR3 has 13 residues. The CDR3 coding sequence is TGTGCCAGCAGCTTAGATAGAAGTGGGGGGCTGTTTTTT. It encodes CASSLDRSGGLFF.

This chain joins TRBV25-1 and TRBJ2-7; TRBD1 matches at 11 bases. V was pared by 8 bases and J by 12 bases, with 12 bases of the junction left unmatched. CDR3 size: 13 residues. The germline V gene encodes CDR1 MGHDK and CDR2 SYGVNS. Written as DNA, the CDR3 is TGTGCCAGCCAGGACAGGGGGCTTTCTCGGTCGTACTTC. Its translation is CASQDRGLSRSYF.

This clonotype was detected many times. The chain has TRBV29-1 and TRBJ2-5, with 10 bases identical to TRBD2. CDR3 size: 12 residues. Germline V lookup: CDR1 SQVTM, CDR2 ANQGSEA. The V and J ends lost 5 bases and 4 bases, in that order; junction bases with no gene match: 1. In DNA, the CDR3 is TGCAGCGTTAGACTAGCGGGAGAGACCCAGTACTTC. This codes for CSVRLAGETQYF.

On this clonotype itself: The junction shows a germline mismatch at one end, possibly a read error. This chain uses TRBV11-2 with TRBJ2-7, with a weak D call TRBD2 (7 bases). In germline, CDR1 is SGHAT, CDR2 FQNNGV. The CDR3 is 14 amino acids. In DNA form, the CDR3 reads TGTGCCAACAGCCCACCGGGGGGCTTCTACGAGCAGTACTTC. Protein sequence: CANSPPGGFYEQYF. Complete variable domain (other parts from reference TRBV11-2 and TRBJ2-7): EAGVAQSPRYKIIEKRQSVAFWCNPISGHATLYWYQQILGQGPKLLIQFQNNGVVDDSQLPKDRFSAERLKGVDSTLKIQPAKLEDSAVYLCANSPPGGFYEQYFGPGTRLTVT.

A word on this clonotype: This may be a read error: a much more frequent sequence differs by one nucleotide. This chain connects TRBV5-6 to TRBJ1-1; 8 nucleotides match TRBD1. This CDR3 is 17 amino acids long. Germline assignment: CDR1 SGHDT and CDR2 YYEEEE. In DNA, the CDR3 is TGTGCCAGCAGCTTGGCCACAGGACAGGGCTGGAACACTGAAGCTTCCTTT. Translation gives CASSLATGQGWNTEASF.

Worth noting for this clonotype: A much more abundant neighbour one base away suggests this may be a read error. V and J are TRBV5-6 and TRBJ1-5; TRBD1 is a possible D gene (5 bases). CDR3 length: 15 amino acids. Germline loops: CDR1 SGHDT, CDR2 YYEEEE. V lost 8 bases and J 0 bases, leaving 15 bases between the germline ends. The CDR3 coding sequence is TGTGCCAGGAGACGACGGGGGTATAGCAATCAGCCCCAGCATTTT. Protein: CARRRRGYSNQPQHF.

A word on this clonotype: Sequence at one end of the junction differs from germline and may be a read error. V is TRBV6-6 and J is TRBJ2-1; D ambiguous. This CDR3 region has 10 residues. The germline V gene encodes CDR1 MNHNY and CDR2 SVGAGI (reference sequence). The CDR3 nucleotides read TGCGCCAGCATGGATGATGAGCAGTTCTTC. It specifies CASMDDEQFF.

This clonotype was found a few times. This may come from a read error, since a much larger clone is one base off. The rearrangement links TRBV12-3 or TRBV12-4 to TRBJ1-1; no definite D call. Trimming took 3 bases from V and 4 from J, leaving 9 bases between them. The CDR3 runs to 13 residues. The DNA for the CDR3 is TGTGCCAGCAGTTTTAGGGATATCACTGAAGCTTTCTTT. The encoded protein is CASSFRDITEAFF.

Turning to this clonotype: Its ends do not fully match the called genes, so a read error is possible. The chain combines TRBV4-1 with TRBJ2-1; D is possibly TRBD1 (5 bases). CDR3 length: 17 residues. Per the germline V gene, CDR1 is MGHRA and CDR2 is YSYEKL. The DNA for the CDR3 is TGCGCCAGCAGCCTCACACATGGGGCTGGCGTATACAATGAGCAATTCTTC. Protein product: CASSLTHGAGVYNEQFF.

For this clonotype: A read error may account for a junction end that differs from germline. The CDR3 DNA reads as TGCGCCAGTAGCCCTCAACAGGGAGTAACCCTTAATCAGCCCCAGCATTTT. Its translation is CASSPQQGVTLNQPQHF. The chain has TRBV4-1 and TRBJ1-5; D may be TRBD1 (6 bases). This CDR3 has 17 residues. Germline values: CDR1 MGHRA, CDR2 YSYEKL.

The table lists this clonotype with many counts. The chain combines TRBV5-4 with TRBJ2-6; either TRBD1 or TRBD2 may supply D (5 bases each). CDR1 SGHNT and CDR2 YYREEE come from the germline V gene (reference sequence). Trimming took 3 bases from V and 3 from J, leaving 13 bases between them. This CDR3 region has 16 residues. The CDR3 DNA reads TGTGCCAGCAGCTCTGGGACCGGGCGTGGGGCCAACGTCCTGACTTTC. This sequence encodes CASSSGTGRGANVLTF.

About this clonotype itself: A junction boundary mismatches the germline segment, possibly from a read error. V and J are TRBV4-1 and TRBJ2-7; 8 nucleotides match TRBD2. The germline V gene has CDR1 MGHRA and CDR2 YSYEKL. The CDR3 totals 17 residues. The CDR3 spells CASRQDLTSERVYEQYF. The CDR3 DNA reads TGCGCCAGCAGGCAAGATTTGACTAGCGAGAGGGTATACGAGCAGTACTTC.

V gene TRBV29-1 combines with J gene TRBJ2-2; the D gene is possibly TRBD2 (6 bases). From germline, CDR1 is SQVTM and CDR2 ANQGSEA. The CDR3 has 14 amino acids. CDR3 amino acids: CSVRLGGSTGELFF. In nucleotides, the CDR3 is TGCAGTGTCCGGTTGGGGGGATCCACCGGGGAGCTGTTTTTT.

Notes on this clonotype: One junction end does not reproduce the germline sequence, and a read error may be involved. The rearrangement joins TRBV5-5 to TRBJ2-5, with D possibly TRBD1 on 6 matching bases. CDR1 and CDR2 (germline): SGHKS, YYEKEE (reference sequence). CDR3 length equals 15 residues. This CDR3 reads CASSLGATGRETQCF. The CDR3 nucleotides read TGCGCCAGCAGCTTGGGGGCTACGGGGCGAGAGACCCAGTGCTTC. The complete variable domain, with remaining parts taken from reference TRBV5-5 and TRBJ2-5, reads DAGVTQSPTHLIKTRGQQVTLRCSPISGHKSVSWYQQVLGQGPQFIFQYYEKEERGRGNFPDRFSARQFPNYSSELNVNALLLGDSALYLCASSLGATGRETQCFGPGTRLLVL.

The chain recombines TRBV4-1 with TRBJ2-7; 9 nucleotides match TRBD2. The CDR3 consists of 18 residues. Per germline, CDR1 MGHRA and CDR2 YSYEKL. J lost 3 bases, V lost 3 bases, and 15 bases had no gene match. CDR3 sequence reads: CASSHLAGTGVAYYEQYF. CDR3 DNA sequence: TGCGCCAGCAGCCACCTAGCGGGAACGGGAGTGGCATACTACGAGCAGTACTTC.

This clonotype was counted only a few times. The junction shows a germline mismatch at one end, possibly a read error. For the CDR3, the DNA is TGTGCCAACAGCGCGTTAGCGGGACTCGAGCAGCACTTC. Protein: CANSALAGLEQHF. The chain employs TRBV7-9 and TRBJ2-7; 8 bases agree with TRBD2. In germline, CDR1 is SEHNR, CDR2 FQNEAQ (reference sequence). The CDR3 is 13 residues long.

By share of the sample, this clonotype is medium-sized. The chain is built from TRBV11-3 and TRBJ2-3, with D possibly being TRBD2 (6 bases). The CDR3 is made up of 14 amino acids. Germline lookup yields CDR1 SGHNT and CDR2 YENEEA. V lost 3 bases and J 0 bases, leaving 7 bases between the germline ends. In DNA form, the CDR3 reads TGTGCCAGCAGCTTGCGGGGAAGCACAGATACGCAGTATTTT. This encodes CASSLRGSTDTQYF. Filled out from reference TRBV11-3 and TRBJ2-3, the complete variable domain reads EAGVVQSPRYKIIEKKQPVAFWCNPISGHNTLYWYLQNLGQGPELLIRYENEEAVDDSQLPKDRFSAERLKGVDSTLKIQPAELGDSAVYLCASSLRGSTDTQYFGPGTRLTVL.

As for this clonotype: Germline is not matched at one junction end, which may reflect a read error. The chain employs TRBV11-2 and TRBJ2-2; D is unclear. This CDR3 has 13 amino acids. CDR1 is SGHAT, CDR2 FQNNGV, per germline. Here the CDR3 DNA reads TGTGCAAGCAGCTTAGATAGGACCCGGGAGCTGTTTTTT. Protein: CASSLDRTRELFF.

This clonotype has just a few counts. V usage is TRBV2 and J usage is TRBJ2-2, with 10 nucleotides matching TRBD2. The CDR3 has 16 residues. V shed 7 bases and J 6 bases; nucleotides not matched to a gene: 11. Germline V CDR1 and CDR2: SNHLY, FYNNEI. The CDR3 region is CASTPVPLAGAGELFF. DNA of the CDR3: TGTGCCAGCACCCCCGTCCCTCTAGCGGGAGCCGGGGAGCTGTTTTTT.

Details on this clonotype: The germline gene is not matched at one end of the junction; a read error may be the cause. The DNA of the CDR3 is TGCGCCAGCAGCCAAGATGGGCAGGGGGCGAGGGTGGACACTGAAGATTCCTTT. Translation: CASSQDGQGARVDTEDSF. The rearrangement links TRBV4-1 to TRBJ1-1; 8 bases are a match to TRBD1. This CDR3 has 18 residues. Germline V gives CDR1 MGHRA, CDR2 YSYEKL.

This clonotype was seen only a few times. This chain connects TRBV28 to TRBJ2-1, with D possibly TRBD1 on 5 matching bases. This CDR3 contains 18 residues. Trimming cost V 8 bases and J 0 bases, with 23 bases left between them. Germline CDR1 reads MDHEN; CDR2 reads SYDVKM. The CDR3 protein is CASPPTTTAPSSYNEQFF. CDR3 sequence (DNA): TGTGCCAGCCCTCCTACTACGACAGCCCCGAGCTCCTACAATGAGCAGTTCTTC.

Concerning this clonotype: One junction end does not reproduce the germline sequence, and a read error may be involved. J is TRBJ2-1 and V is TRBV12-3 or TRBV12-4, with D possibly matching TRBD1 (5 bases). This CDR3 spans 14 amino acids. As DNA, the CDR3 is TGTGTCAGCAGTCCGAGCGTCTCACAGGATGAGCAGTTCTTC. Protein product: CVSSPSVSQDEQFF.

About this clonotype itself: A much larger clone lies one base from this, so it may be a read error. V gene TRBV12-3 or TRBV12-4 combines with J gene TRBJ2-1; D is possibly TRBD1 (6 bases). Trimming pared 5 bases from V and 8 bases from J, leaving 13 bases between. The length of the CDR3 is 13 residues. CDR3 region: CASSDQGTDEQFF. CDR3 bases: TGTGCCAGCAGTGATCAGGGGACCGATGAGCAGTTCTTC.

This clonotype appeared a few times. This may be a read error: a much more frequent sequence differs by one nucleotide. The chain carries TRBV29-1 and TRBJ1-2; no firm D call. Germline CDR1 and CDR2: SQVTM and ANQGSEA. The CDR3 consists of 12 residues. The CDR3, as DNA: TGCAGCGTTGGGGGAAACCACTATGGCTACATCTTC. Translation: CSVGGNHYGYIF.

Comment on this clonotype: This CDR3 is missing its conserved last phenylalanine or tryptophan, likely due to a read error. J is TRBJ2-1 and V is TRBV12-3 or TRBV12-4; 10 positions agree with TRBD2. The CDR3 is made up of 13 amino acids. CDR3 residues: CPSSLTSGTRQFS. The CDR3 DNA is TGTCCCAGCAGTTTAACTAGCGGGACCCGGCAGTTCTCC.

Concerning this clonotype: Mismatch with germline at one junction end may stem from a read error. J is TRBJ2-1 and V is TRBV6-5; maybe TRBD2 (5 bases). The CDR3 is made up of 16 amino acids. Germline CDR1 and CDR2: MNHEY and SVGAGI. The CDR3, as DNA: TGTGCCAACAGTTACGGTCCAGCGGTGGATTACAATGAGGAGTTCTTC. Its protein product is CANSYGPAVDYNEEFF.

This clonotype has just a few counts. The V gene is TRBV4-2, the J gene TRBJ2-1, with 16 bases lining up with TRBD2. The germline V gene has CDR1 LGHNA and CDR2 YNFKEQ. There are 19 residues in the CDR3. J lost 8 bases, V lost 1 base, and 11 bases had no gene match. The CDR3: CASSQADGTSGRADYEQFF. The CDR3 DNA is TGTGCCAGCAGCCAAGCCGACGGGACTAGCGGGAGGGCCGACTATGAGCAGTTCTTC.

This clonotype was picked up many times. The gene calls are TRBV5-5 and TRBJ1-1, with D possibly TRBD1 on 5 matching bases. Trimming cost V 0 bases and J 8 bases, with 8 bases left between them. From germline, CDR1 is SGHKS and CDR2 YYEKEE (reference sequence). This CDR3 comprises 12 residues. The DNA for the CDR3 is TGTGCCAGCAGCTTGGAGGGACCCGAAGCTTTCTTT. Encoded protein: CASSLEGPEAFF.